The 27 T cell receptor beta chains below come from one sample, sequenced in a study of T cell responses to AZD1222 COVID-19 vaccine. Sequenced by immunoSEQ multiplex PCR; TCRdb stores in-frame clones only, minus some. Of 150,000 to 250,000 clones listed, about 93% were seen once; the top ten hold roughly 1%. Sequencing was performed on peripheral blood, taken 28 days after the second AZD1222 dose. The receptors were sampled from an adult who received the AZD1222 COVID-19 vaccine.

The chain is built from TRBV19 and TRBJ1-5; no firm D call. Germline V gene data show CDR1 as LNHDA and CDR2 as SQIVND (reference sequence). V was pared by 5 bases and J by 2 bases, with 7 bases between. This CDR3 is 13 amino acids long. The CDR3 DNA follows: TGTGCCAGTAGTCTGGCCGGCAATCAGCCCCAGCATTTT. It translates to CASSLAGNQPQHF.

The V gene is TRBV29-1, the J gene TRBJ1-3; D is undetermined. The germline V gene has CDR1 SQVTM and CDR2 ANQGSEA. The CDR3 has 13 residues. The V and J ends lost 3 bases and 2 bases respectively, with 8 bases between them. CDR3 DNA sequence: TGCAGCGTTGAGGGCCAGGCTGGAAACACCATATATTTT. Translated: CSVEGQAGNTIYF.

The chain has TRBV4-1 and TRBJ2-7; 7 bases are shared with TRBD1. V shed 1 base and J 6 bases; nucleotides not matched to a gene: 3. CDR1 is MGHRA, CDR2 YSYEKL, per germline. The CDR3 totals 13 residues. Written as DNA, the CDR3 is TGCGCCAGCAGCCAAGTGCCAGGGGGCGAGCAGTACTTC. Translation gives CASSQVPGGEQYF.

The CDR3 coding sequence is TGTGCCAGCAGCCGTCAGCGGGGGGGCCGGAACATTCAGTACTTC. Its protein product is CASSRQRGGRNIQYF. The chain joins TRBV11-2 to TRBJ2-4; 10 nucleotides agree with TRBD2. Germline CDR1 reads SGHAT; CDR2 reads FQNNGV. J gave up 7 bases and V 5 bases, and 8 bases lay outside the gene matches. The CDR3 length is 15 residues.

Of note for this clone: The same CDR3 arises from other DNA sequences in this sample as well. This chain connects TRBV28 to TRBJ1-1; D call uncertain. Germline CDR1 and CDR2: MDHEN and SYDVKM. Between the trimmed V and J ends, which lost 4 bases and 5 bases, there was a span of 5 bases. The CDR3 loop spans 11 amino acids. The CDR3 region is CASSYRTEAFF. For the CDR3, the DNA is TGTGCCAGCAGTTATAGGACTGAAGCTTTCTTT.

The chain joins TRBV19 to TRBJ1-2, with 7 bases that match TRBD1. CDR3 length equals 14 residues. V was pared by 4 bases and J by 4 bases, with 6 bases of the junction left unmatched. Germline loops: CDR1 LNHDA, CDR2 SQIVND (reference sequence). CDR3 DNA: TGTGCCAGTAGTACCGAGGGGGCTCGCTATGGCTACACCTTC. Its translation is CASSTEGARYGYTF.

This chain joins TRBV6-2 or TRBV6-3 and TRBJ2-5; 7 bases line up with TRBD2. V lost 5 bases, J lost 7 bases, and 10 bases stayed unmatched. The CDR3 has 14 residues. The germline gives CDR1 MNHEY, CDR2 SVGEGT. CDR3 bases: TGTGCCAGCAGTCCAGAGGGAGGGCCCGGGACCCAGTACTTC. This gives the protein CASSPEGGPGTQYF.

The chain links TRBV6-6 to TRBJ1-5; possible D gene TRBD1, 5 bases. The CDR3 consists of 15 residues. V gave up 8 bases and J gave up 3 bases, with 17 bases separating them. CDR1 is MNHNY and CDR2 is SVGAGI in the germline V gene (reference sequence). DNA of the CDR3: TGTGCCAGCGCGTCCAGTCAGGGAGTCAATCAGCCCCAGCATTTT. Translating it yields CASASSQGVNQPQHF.

This chain uses TRBV15 with TRBJ2-5; TRBD2 might be the D (7 bases). Germline V gene sequence: CDR1 LNHNV, CDR2 YYDKDF (reference sequence). The CDR3 loop spans 16 amino acids. V was trimmed by 5 bases and J by 5 bases, leaving 21 bases between them. The CDR3 bases are TGTGCCACCAGCCTGCCTCCTGGGGGGGCCCGGGAGACCCAGTACTTC. Translated: CATSLPPGGARETQYF.

V is TRBV5-1 and J is TRBJ2-2, with D unclear. CDR3 length equals 16 residues. Germline V gives CDR1 SGHRS, CDR2 YFSETQ. The V and J ends lost 1 base and 0 bases respectively, with 10 bases between them. As DNA, the CDR3 is TGCGCCAGCAGCTTGCAAGGGCCCGCGAACACCGGGGAGCTGTTTTTT. It codes for CASSLQGPANTGELFF.

This chain links TRBV6-5 with TRBJ2-7; TRBD1 aligns across 7 bases. CDR3 length: 15 amino acids. Per the germline V gene, CDR1 is MNHEY and CDR2 is SVGAGI. The V and J ends lost 6 bases and 4 bases, in that order; junction bases with no gene match: 12. CDR3 in DNA: TGTGCCAGCAGCACCCCCGGGACAGAGAGTTACGAGCAGTACTTC. Translation: CASSTPGTESYEQYF.

This chain connects TRBV19 to TRBJ2-3, with D perhaps matching TRBD1 or TRBD2 (5 bases each). Looked up from germline, CDR1 is LNHDA and CDR2 is SQIVND (reference sequence). The germline V and J ends were trimmed by 6 bases and 2 bases, with 15 bases remaining between them. The CDR3 is made up of 15 amino acids. The DNA for the CDR3 is TGTGCCAGTAGGGTGGCAACCGGGGCCACAGATACGCAGTATTTT. Protein product: CASRVATGATDTQYF.

V gene TRBV10-1 combines with J gene TRBJ1-1, with TRBD1 as a possible D gene (5 bases). V gave up 6 bases and J gave up 6 bases, with 17 bases separating them. Germline lookup yields CDR1 WNHNN and CDR2 SYGVQD (reference sequence). This CDR3 contains 14 residues. The CDR3 reads CASSDPGSGAEAFF. CDR3 coding DNA: TGCGCCAGCAGCGACCCAGGGTCCGGCGCTGAAGCTTTCTTT.

This chain links TRBV10-3 with TRBJ2-2; 8 bases agree with TRBD2. Germline V gene data show CDR1 as ENHRY and CDR2 as SYGVKD. This CDR3 is built from 15 residues. V dropped 2 bases and J dropped 7; count of bases not matched to a gene: 6. The CDR3 DNA follows: TGTGCCATCAGTGAGCTGGCGGGGGGAATCGGGGAGCTGTTTTTT. This sequence encodes CAISELAGGIGELFF.

The rearrangement joins TRBV5-1 to TRBJ2-5; D gene ambiguous. The CDR3 is made up of 15 amino acids. Trimming took 0 bases from V and 1 from J, leaving 10 bases between them. Germline CDR1 is SGHRS and CDR2 is YFSETQ. In DNA form, the CDR3 reads TGCGCCAGCAGCTTGGGTGGGAACTTCCAAGAGACCCAGTACTTC. Translating it yields CASSLGGNFQETQYF.

The CDR3 sequence is CASSETGYATNRVEKLFF. CDR3 in DNA: TGTGCCAGCAGCGAAACAGGGTATGCAACGAATCGGGTTGAAAAACTGTTTTTT. V and J are TRBV9 and TRBJ1-4; a possible D gene is TRBD1 (6 bases). Trimming took off 3 bases at V and 7 bases at J, with 25 bases between the two ends. Germline CDR1 is SGDLS and CDR2 is YYNGEE. The CDR3 has 18 amino acids.

This clone was recorded only once. The V gene is TRBV6-2 or TRBV6-3, the J gene TRBJ2-5, with D perhaps matching TRBD1 or TRBD2 (5 bases each). The CDR3 consists of 12 residues. Germline V gives CDR1 MNHEY, CDR2 SVGEGT. The V end lost 5 bases, the J end lost 3 bases, and 7 bases lay between the germline ends. CDR3 sequence: CASSRDEETQYF. CDR3 sequence (DNA): TGTGCCAGCAGTAGGGACGAAGAGACCCAGTACTTC.

This sequence joins TRBV6-5 and TRBJ1-1; a possible D gene is TRBD1 (6 bases). V was cut by 0 bases and J by 2 bases, with 13 bases left in between. The CDR3 consists of 16 residues. Germline V gene lookup returns CDR1 MNHEY and CDR2 SVGAGI. Here the CDR3 DNA reads TGTGCCAGCAGTTACTCCATACAGGGCGTCAACACTGAAGCTTTCTTT. This translates into CASSYSIQGVNTEAFF.

The chain joins TRBV10-1 to TRBJ1-3, with 7 bases aligning to TRBD1. V was pared by 0 bases and J by 6 bases, with 2 bases of the junction left unmatched. This CDR3 has 14 amino acids. CDR1 and CDR2 (germline): WNHNN, SYGVQD (reference sequence). CDR3 in amino acids: CASSESGQPNTIYF. As DNA, the CDR3 is TGCGCCAGCAGTGAGTCGGGACAGCCAAACACCATATATTTT.

The V gene is TRBV5-1, the J gene TRBJ2-2; 7 nucleotides match TRBD2. The ends lost 3 bases at V and 1 base at J; junction bases unmatched: 12. The CDR3 sequence is 18 residues long. Germline V CDR1 and CDR2: SGHRS, YFSETQ. CDR3 DNA: TGCGCCAGCAGCTGGGGGGGACCGATAGGACTGAACACCGGGGAGCTGTTTTTT. Translated: CASSWGGPIGLNTGELFF.

The V call is TRBV11-2, the J call TRBJ2-7, with D possibly being TRBD1 (6 bases). Germline V gene data show CDR1 as SGHAT and CDR2 as FQNNGV. Trimming took 2 bases from V and 2 from J, leaving 13 bases between them. The CDR3 length is 15 residues. CDR3 nucleotide sequence: TGTGCCAGCAGCTTAACAGGGTCCGAAACCTACGAGCAGTACTTC. It codes for CASSLTGSETYEQYF.

The rearrangement joins TRBV24-1 to TRBJ2-1; 9 nucleotides align to TRBD2. This CDR3 has 17 amino acids. Per the germline V gene, CDR1 is KGHDR and CDR2 is SFDVKD. V lost 3 bases and J lost 2; bases outside the gene matches: 7. The CDR3 DNA sequence: TGTGCCACCAGTGATGGGCTGCGGGGGGGCCCCTACAATGAGCAGTTCTTC. Its protein product is CATSDGLRGGPYNEQFF.

This clone was recorded a few times. Other DNA sequences in this sample translate to the same CDR3. The J gene is TRBJ1-1, the V gene TRBV15, with D hard to call. Trimming left V 0 bases short and J 0 bases short, with 14 bases between. There are 17 residues in the CDR3. The germline CDR1 and CDR2 sequences are LNHNV and YYDKDF (reference sequence). Here the CDR3 reads CATSREGSSGMNTEAFF. Here the CDR3 DNA reads TGTGCCACCAGCAGAGAGGGAAGTTCAGGCATGAACACTGAAGCTTTCTTT.

This sequence joins TRBV19 and TRBJ1-3, with D unresolved. CDR3 length equals 15 residues. Germline CDR1 reads LNHDA; CDR2 reads SQIVND (reference sequence). V lost 5 bases and J 1 base, leaving 12 bases between the germline ends. The CDR3 sequence: CASSAGTSSGNTIYF. DNA of the CDR3: TGTGCCAGTAGTGCAGGCACCTCGTCTGGAAACACCATATATTTT.

The rearrangement joins TRBV7-8 to TRBJ2-2, with TRBD2 as a possible D gene (5 bases). V lost 5 bases to trimming and J lost 4 bases, with 14 bases between them. This CDR3 spans 15 amino acids. The V gene's germline CDR1 is SGHVS and CDR2 FQNEAQ. CDR3 DNA: TGTGCCAGCAGCCTAGATCCCGCGGGCACCGGGGAGCTGTTTTTT. Its protein product is CASSLDPAGTGELFF.

The chain joins TRBV9 to TRBJ1-3; D gene ambiguous. Trimming left V 2 bases short and J 0 bases short, with 6 bases between. This CDR3 has 14 residues. Germline V gene sequence: CDR1 SGDLS, CDR2 YYNGEE. The CDR3 DNA follows: TGTGCCAGCAGCGTTAAGGGCTCTGGAAACACCATATATTTT. This translates into CASSVKGSGNTIYF.

V is TRBV27 and J is TRBJ1-2; D call uncertain. The CDR3 extends over 15 amino acids. V dropped 5 bases and J dropped 1 base, with 14 bases sitting between them. Germline values: CDR1 MNHEY, CDR2 SMNVEV (reference sequence). In DNA form, the CDR3 reads TGTGCCAGCAGTCGGGCCGGAGGTGATAACTATGGCTACACCTTC. This gives the protein CASSRAGGDNYGYTF.